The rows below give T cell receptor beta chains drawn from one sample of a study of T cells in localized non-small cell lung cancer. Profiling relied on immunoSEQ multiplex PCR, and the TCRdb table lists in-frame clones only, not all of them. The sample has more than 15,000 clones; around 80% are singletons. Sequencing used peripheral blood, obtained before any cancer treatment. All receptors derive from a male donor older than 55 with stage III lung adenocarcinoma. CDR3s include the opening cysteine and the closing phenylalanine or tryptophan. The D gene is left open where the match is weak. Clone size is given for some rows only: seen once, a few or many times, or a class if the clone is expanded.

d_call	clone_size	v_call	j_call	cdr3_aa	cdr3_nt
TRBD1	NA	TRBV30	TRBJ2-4	CAWSVLGQGAIQYF	TGTGCCTGGAGTGTACTGGGACAGGGCGCCATTCAGTACTTC
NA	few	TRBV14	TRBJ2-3	CASSSRFLTTDTQYF	TGTGCCAGCAGCTCTCGATTCCTTACCACAGATACGCAGTATTTT
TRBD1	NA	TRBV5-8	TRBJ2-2	CASSLGTGVTGELFF	TGTGCCAGCAGCTTGGGGACAGGGGTCACCGGGGAGCTGTTTTTT
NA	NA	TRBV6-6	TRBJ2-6	CASSQGGGANVLTF	TGTGCCAGCAGCCAAGGGGGTGGGGCCAACGTCCTGACTTTC
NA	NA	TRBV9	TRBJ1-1	CASSEGGMNTEAFF	TGTGCCAGCAGCGAGGGGGGCATGAACACTGAAGCTTTCTTT
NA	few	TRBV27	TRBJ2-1	CASRLGGAPNNEQFF	TGTGCCAGCCGGTTGGGAGGTGCCCCTAACAATGAGCAGTTCTTC
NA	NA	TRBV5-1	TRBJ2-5	CASSLATRVRQETQYF	TGCGCCAGCAGCTTGGCCACGAGGGTCCGACAAGAGACCCAGTACTTC
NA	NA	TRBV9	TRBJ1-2	CASSPEAGSNYGYTF	TGTGCCAGCAGCCCCGAGGCAGGGAGTAACTATGGCTACACCTTC
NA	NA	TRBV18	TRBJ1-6	CASSPPGENSPLHF	TGTGCCAGCTCACCACCGGGGGAAAATTCACCCCTCCACTTT
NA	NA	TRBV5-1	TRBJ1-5	CASSLAGASNQPQHF	TGCGCCAGCAGCTTGGCAGGGGCTAGCAATCAGCCCCAGCATTTT
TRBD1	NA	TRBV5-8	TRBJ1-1	CASSPGTGGGNTEAFF	TGTGCCAGCAGCCCCGGGACAGGTGGAGGTAACACTGAAGCTTTCTTT
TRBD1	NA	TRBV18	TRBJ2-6	CASSPGQGAPGANVLTF	TGTGCCAGCTCACCCGGACAGGGGGCTCCTGGGGCCAACGTCCTGACTTTC
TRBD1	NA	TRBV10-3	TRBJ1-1	CAAQPVTGGTEAFF	TGTGCCGCCCAGCCCGTAACAGGGGGGACTGAAGCTTTCTTT
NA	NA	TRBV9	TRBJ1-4	CASSVASGGTTEKLFF	TGTGCCAGCAGCGTAGCATCTGGCGGTACTACTGAAAAACTGTTTTTC
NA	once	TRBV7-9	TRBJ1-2	CASSFAHDGYTF	TGTGCCAGCAGCTTTGCGCACGACGGCTACACCTTC
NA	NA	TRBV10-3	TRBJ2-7	CAISESGAEQYF	TGTGCCATCAGTGAGTCTGGGGCCGAGCAGTACTTC
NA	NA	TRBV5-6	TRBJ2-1	CASSLVGPFYNEQFF	TGTGCCAGCAGCTTGGTGGGACCCTTTTACAATGAGCAGTTCTTC
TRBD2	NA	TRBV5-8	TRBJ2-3	CASSFPSGSTDTQYF	TGTGCCAGCAGCTTCCCTAGCGGAAGCACAGATACGCAGTATTTT
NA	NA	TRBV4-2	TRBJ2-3	CASSQDWVGQNTDTQYF	TGTGCCAGCAGCCAAGATTGGGTGGGACAAAACACAGATACGCAGTATTTT
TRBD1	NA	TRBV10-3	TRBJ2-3	CAIRGQGATDTQYF	TGTGCCATCAGGGGACAGGGAGCGACAGATACGCAGTATTTT
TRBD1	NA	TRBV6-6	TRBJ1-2	CASSLTGGAYGYTF	TGTGCCAGCAGCTTGACAGGGGGCGCCTATGGCTACACCTTC
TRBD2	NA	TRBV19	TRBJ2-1	CASSITSGEYNEQFF	TGTGCCAGTAGTATTACTAGCGGGGAATACAATGAGCAGTTCTTC
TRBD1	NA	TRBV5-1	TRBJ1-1	CASRVGQLNTEAFF	TGCGCCAGCAGGGTGGGACAGCTGAACACTGAAGCTTTCTTT
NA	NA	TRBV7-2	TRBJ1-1	CASSLAGELRGTEAFF	TGTGCCAGCAGCTTGGCAGGGGAACTGAGGGGCACTGAAGCTTTCTTT